A selection of T cell receptor beta chains follows, all from one sample in a study of beta chain features in type 1 diabetes. TCRdb's table, derived via immunoSEQ multiplex PCR, lists solely in-frame clones and lacks some. The sample has approximately 250,000 clones, 13% to 15% seen once. Material for sequencing was naive CD4+ T cells from blood. These receptors were collected from a woman in her thirties or forties in good health. CDR3s include the opening cysteine and the closing phenylalanine or tryptophan. The D gene is left open where the match is weak. Rows may omit the clone size; those that give it use once, few, many or a size class.

abundance,j_gene,d_gene,len,v_gene,CDR3nt,CDR3aa
few,TRBJ2-7,TRBD2,14,TRBV6-5,TGTGCCAGCAGTTATAGCGGGCGCTCCTACGAGCAGTACTTC,CASSYSGRSYEQYF
few,TRBJ1-4,TRBD1,13,TRBV7-9,TGTGCCAGCATTGGGACAGGGCTGGCAAAACTGTTTTTT,CASIGTGLAKLFF
-,TRBJ1-4,TRBD1,14,TRBV7-9,TGTGCCAGCAGTCCACAGGGGCGTAATGAAAAACTGTTTTTT,CASSPQGRNEKLFF
few,TRBJ2-7,-,14,TRBV5-1,TGCGCCAGCAGCTTGGGACAACAAACCTACGAGCAGTACTTC,CASSLGQQTYEQYF
-,TRBJ2-7,TRBD2,14,TRBV18,TGTGCCAGCTCACCTAGTAGCGGGGGGGCCGAGCAGTACTTC,CASSPSSGGAEQYF
few,TRBJ1-2,-,12,TRBV29-1,TGCAGCGTTGAAGTGACAGGTACTGGCTACACCTTC,CSVEVTGTGYTF
-,TRBJ2-7,TRBD1,15,TRBV9,TGTGCCAGCAGCGCAGGGGGCCCACCGACCTACGAGCAGTACTTC,CASSAGGPPTYEQYF
-,TRBJ2-1,TRBD2,17,TRBV7-2,TGTGCCAGCAGCCTTTTCGGCGGGGGGGCATCCTACAATGAGCAGTTCTTC,CASSLFGGGASYNEQFF
few,TRBJ1-6,-,15,TRBV15,TGTGCCACCAGCAGAGACAGGTCCGCAAATTCACCCCTCCACTTT,CATSRDRSANSPLHF
few,TRBJ2-3,-,14,TRBV4-2,TGTGCCAGCAGCCTCACCGGAGTAGAAGATACGCAGTATTTT,CASSLTGVEDTQYF
-,TRBJ1-2,TRBD1,15,TRBV9,TGTGCCAGCAGCGGGCCAGGACAGGGGGACTATGGCTACACCTTC,CASSGPGQGDYGYTF
-,TRBJ2-2,-,14,TRBV4-3,TGCGCCAGCAGCCAAGATTTTGGGCCCGGGGAGCTGTTTTTT,CASSQDFGPGELFF
-,TRBJ2-2,-,15,TRBV6-5,TGTGCCAGCAGTTGGGACACCGGTCCATCCGGGGAGCTGTTTTTT,CASSWDTGPSGELFF
few,TRBJ2-5,TRBD2,15,TRBV7-6,TGTGCCAGCAGCTTAGGACTAGCTCTACAAGAGACCCAGTACTTC,CASSLGLALQETQYF
-,TRBJ2-1,-,14,TRBV6-1,TGTGCCAGCAGTGCCCTGGACTCTAGGGATGAGCAGTTCTTC,CASSALDSRDEQFF
-,TRBJ1-2,-,12,TRBV2,TGTGCCAGCAACTCCTGGAACTATGGCTACACCTTC,CASNSWNYGYTF
few,TRBJ1-5,TRBD1,14,TRBV7-2,TGTGCCAGCAGCAAAGACAGGGGGAATCAGCCCCAGCATTTT,CASSKDRGNQPQHF
-,TRBJ2-5,TRBD1,16,TRBV5-1,TGCGCCAGCAGCTTGGAAGGACAGGGAATGAGGGAGACCCAGTACTTC,CASSLEGQGMRETQYF
few,TRBJ1-2,-,14,TRBV6-5,TGTGCCAGTATAAATCTACGGGGGGCGCGGGGCTACACCTTC,CASINLRGARGYTF
-,TRBJ1-6,-,14,TRBV9,TGTGCCAGCAGCGTAGATTCGAGTAATTCACCCCTCCACTTT,CASSVDSSNSPLHF
few,TRBJ2-5,TRBD2,16,TRBV10-3,TGTGCCATCAGCCGAACTAGCGGGGGCTACCAAGAGACCCAGTACTTC,CAISRTSGGYQETQYF
few,TRBJ1-1,-,12,TRBV19,TGTGCCAGTAGTATGGAGTACACTGAAGCTTTCTTT,CASSMEYTEAFF
-,TRBJ2-1,TRBD1,18,TRBV4-2,TGTGCCAGCAGCCCAAACCCCCTCTGGGACAGGGTCTTTGGTGAGCAGTTCTTC,CASSPNPLWDRVFGEQFF
few,TRBJ2-2,TRBD1,14,TRBV19,TGTGCCTGCTGGACAGGGTTTAACACCGGGGAGCTGTTTTTT,CACWTGFNTGELFF
few,TRBJ2-7,TRBD1,13,TRBV7-2,TGTGCCAGCAGCAGGGGGCAGGGAAACGAGCAGTACTTC,CASSRGQGNEQYF
few,TRBJ2-7,-,13,TRBV15,TGTGCCACCAGCAGAGGGGCTACCTACGAGCAGTACTTC,CATSRGATYEQYF